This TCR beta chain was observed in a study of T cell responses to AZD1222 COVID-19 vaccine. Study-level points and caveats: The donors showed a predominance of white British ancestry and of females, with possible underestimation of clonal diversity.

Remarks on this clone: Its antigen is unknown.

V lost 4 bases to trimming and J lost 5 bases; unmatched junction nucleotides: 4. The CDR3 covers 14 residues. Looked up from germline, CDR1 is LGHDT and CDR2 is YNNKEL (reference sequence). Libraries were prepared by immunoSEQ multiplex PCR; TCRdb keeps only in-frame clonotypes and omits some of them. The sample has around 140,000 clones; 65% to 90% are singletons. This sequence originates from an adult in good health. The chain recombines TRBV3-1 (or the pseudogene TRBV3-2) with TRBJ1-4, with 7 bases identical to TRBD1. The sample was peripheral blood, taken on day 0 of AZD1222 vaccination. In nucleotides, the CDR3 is TGTGCCAGCAGCCGACAGGGAGGGAATGAAAAACTGTTTTTT. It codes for CASSRQGGNEKLFF.